This TCR beta chain originates from a study of blood T cell repertoires in COVID-19. This clone appeared once. Method: immunoSEQ multiplex PCR; TCRdb's copy keeps in-frame clones and lacks some. The sample has about 150,000 clones, approximately 86% seen once; the top ten hold roughly 3%. Sample: peripheral blood. The sequence was obtained from a man between 65 and 85 years old with acute or convalescent COVID-19.

The CDR3 spells CSAAWRGEAFF. CDR3 DNA: TGCAGTGCTGCTTGGCGGGGGGAAGCTTTCTTT. The chain joins TRBV20-1 to TRBJ1-1; D perhaps matches TRBD1 (5 bases). Germline CDR1 and CDR2: DFQATT and SNEGSKA (reference sequence). CDR3 length: 11 residues. V lost 5 bases and J lost 8, with 12 bases in between.